Shown below are 7 T cell receptor beta chains from a single sample sequenced in a study of cytomegalovirus exposure and HLA in healthy donors. In the PCR, 60 Vbeta and 13 Jbeta primers were used. Repertoires were generated with immunoSEQ multiplex PCR, while TCRdb's copy carries only in-frame clones and drops some. The sample holds about 230,000 clones, just over 75% seen once. The sequenced sample was PBMCs. These receptors originate from an older woman in good health and CMV-seropositive.

V is TRBV28 and J is TRBJ1-4, with 9 bases matching TRBD1. Losses at the gene ends were 5 bases for V and 6 bases for J; bases not matched to a gene: 4. The germline V gene has CDR1 MDHEN and CDR2 SYDVKM. This CDR3 contains 14 residues. The CDR3 sequence: CASSPGQGHEKLFF. DNA for the CDR3: TGTGCCAGCAGTCCCGGACAGGGGCATGAAAAACTGTTTTTT.

The chain combines TRBV4-1 with TRBJ1-2; the match to TRBD1 covers 11 bases. The CDR3 spans 15 residues. The junction had 7 bases not matched to a gene; V was cut back by 2 bases and J by 8 bases. Germline values: CDR1 MGHRA, CDR2 YSYEKL. The CDR3, as DNA: TGCGCCAGCAGCCAACCTCGGGACAGGGGGTTAGGCTACACCTTC. Amino acid sequence: CASSQPRDRGLGYTF.

The chain carries TRBV18 and TRBJ2-1, with D perhaps TRBD1 (5 bases). Germline lookup yields CDR1 KGHSH and CDR2 LQKENI. V was cut by 4 bases and J by 7 bases, with 8 bases left in between. The CDR3 covers 12 residues. CDR3 amino acids: CASSLQGNEQFF. In DNA, the CDR3 is TGTGCCAGCTCACTCCAGGGAAATGAGCAGTTCTTC.

This clone occurred a few times. Other DNA sequences in the sample encode the same CDR3. The chain carries TRBV7-8 and TRBJ2-5; tentatively, D is TRBD2 (6 bases). The CDR3 runs 14 residues. Germline CDR1 reads SGHVS; CDR2 reads FQNEAQ. V was clipped by 4 bases and J by 1 base, with 10 bases between them. The CDR3 nucleotides read TGTGCCAGCAGCTCCCGGGACTCCCAAGAGACCCAGTACTTC. Its protein product is CASSSRDSQETQYF.

The chain employs TRBV27 and TRBJ2-2, with TRBD2 matching 8 bases. After removal of 7 bases from V and 7 bases from J, the junction contained 14 bases not matched to a gene. The CDR3 length is 16 residues. Germline lookup yields CDR1 MNHEY and CDR2 SMNVEV (reference sequence). The CDR3 nucleotides are TGTGCCAGCATGAGAGCGGGGGTACCATGGGTCGGGGAGCTGTTTTTT. Its protein is CASMRAGVPWVGELFF.

The chain links TRBV6-5 to TRBJ2-3; TRBD2 agrees at 8 bases. V shed 2 bases and J 2 bases; nucleotides not matched to a gene: 3. Germline V gene data show CDR1 as MNHEY and CDR2 as SVGAGI. The CDR3 loop spans 15 amino acids. This chain's CDR3 is CASSYGRGDTDTQYF. The CDR3 region has the DNA TGTGCCAGCAGTTACGGGCGGGGGGACACAGATACGCAGTATTTT.

This clone occurred a few times. This chain uses TRBV6-4 with TRBJ2-6; perhaps TRBD1 as D (5 bases). The CDR3 totals 16 residues. Trimming pared 4 bases from V and 0 bases from J, leaving 10 bases between. CDR1 is MRHNA, CDR2 SNTAGT, per germline. CDR3 coding DNA: TGTGCCAGCAGTGCTGACAGCCCCTCTGGGGCCAACGTCCTGACTTTC. Its translation is CASSADSPSGANVLTF.